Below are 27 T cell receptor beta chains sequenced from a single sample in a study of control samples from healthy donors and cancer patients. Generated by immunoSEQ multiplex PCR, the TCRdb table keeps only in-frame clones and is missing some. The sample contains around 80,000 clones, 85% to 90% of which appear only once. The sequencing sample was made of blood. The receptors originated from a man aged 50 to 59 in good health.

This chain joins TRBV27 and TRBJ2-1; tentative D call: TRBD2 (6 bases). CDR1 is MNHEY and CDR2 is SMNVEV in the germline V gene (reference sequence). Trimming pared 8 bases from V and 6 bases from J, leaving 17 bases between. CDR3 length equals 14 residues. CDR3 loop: CASPSGLEGNEQFF. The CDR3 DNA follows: TGTGCCAGCCCCTCTGGATTGGAGGGCAATGAGCAGTTCTTC.

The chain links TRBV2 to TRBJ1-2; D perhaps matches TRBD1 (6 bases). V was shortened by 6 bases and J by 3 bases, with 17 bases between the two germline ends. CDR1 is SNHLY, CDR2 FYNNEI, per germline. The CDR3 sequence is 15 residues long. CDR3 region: CASRAGPRGDYGYTF. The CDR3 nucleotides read TGTGCCAGCAGAGCGGGACCCAGGGGTGACTATGGCTACACCTTC. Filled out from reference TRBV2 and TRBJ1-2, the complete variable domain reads EPEVTQTPSHQVTQMGQEVILRCVPISNHLYFYWYRQILGQKVEFLVSFYNNEISEKSEIFDDQFSVERPDGSNFTLKIRSTKLEDSAMYFCASRAGPRGDYGYTFGSGTRLTVV.

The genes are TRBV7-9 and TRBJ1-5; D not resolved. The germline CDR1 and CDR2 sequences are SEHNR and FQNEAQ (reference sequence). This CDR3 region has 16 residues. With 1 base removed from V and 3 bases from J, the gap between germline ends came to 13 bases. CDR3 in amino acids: CASSLGDGSPNQPQHF. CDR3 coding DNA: TGTGCCAGCAGCTTAGGTGACGGTTCTCCCAATCAGCCCCAGCATTTT.

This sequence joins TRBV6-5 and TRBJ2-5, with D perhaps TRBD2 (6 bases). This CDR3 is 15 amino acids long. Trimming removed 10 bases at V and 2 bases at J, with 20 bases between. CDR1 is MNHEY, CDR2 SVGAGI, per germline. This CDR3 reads CANARDSSMQETQYF. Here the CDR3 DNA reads TGTGCCAACGCTCGGGACTCCTCGATGCAAGAGACCCAGTACTTC.

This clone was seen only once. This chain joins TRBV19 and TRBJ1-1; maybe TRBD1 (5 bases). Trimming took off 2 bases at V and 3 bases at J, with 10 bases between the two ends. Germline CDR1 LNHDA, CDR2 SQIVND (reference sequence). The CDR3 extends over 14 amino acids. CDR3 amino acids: CASSIWGDDTEAFF. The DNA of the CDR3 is TGTGCCAGTAGTATATGGGGGGACGACACTGAAGCTTTCTTT.

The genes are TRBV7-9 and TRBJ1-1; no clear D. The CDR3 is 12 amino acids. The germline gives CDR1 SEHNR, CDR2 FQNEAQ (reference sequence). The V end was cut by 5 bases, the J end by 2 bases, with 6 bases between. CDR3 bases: TGTGCCAGCAGCCTGACTAACACTGAAGCTTTCTTT. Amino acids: CASSLTNTEAFF. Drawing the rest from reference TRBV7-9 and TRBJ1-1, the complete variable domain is DTGVSQNPRHKITKRGQNVTFRCDPISEHNRLYWYRQTLGQGPEFLTYFQNEAQLEKSRLLSDRFSAERPKGSFSTLEIQRTEQGDSAMYLCASSLTNTEAFFGQGTRLTVV.

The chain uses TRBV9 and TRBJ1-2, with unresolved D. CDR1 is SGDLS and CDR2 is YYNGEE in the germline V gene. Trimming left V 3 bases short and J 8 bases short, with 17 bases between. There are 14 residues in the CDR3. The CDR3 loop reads CASSAGSGLGGYTF. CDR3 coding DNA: TGTGCCAGCAGCGCGGGGAGCGGCTTGGGAGGCTACACCTTC.

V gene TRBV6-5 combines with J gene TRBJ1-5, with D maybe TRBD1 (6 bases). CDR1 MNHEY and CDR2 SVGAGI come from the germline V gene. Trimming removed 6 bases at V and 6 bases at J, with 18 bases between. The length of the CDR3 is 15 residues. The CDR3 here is CASRKTVQGAQPQHF. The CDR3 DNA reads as TGTGCCAGCAGAAAAACCGTACAGGGTGCTCAGCCCCAGCATTTT.

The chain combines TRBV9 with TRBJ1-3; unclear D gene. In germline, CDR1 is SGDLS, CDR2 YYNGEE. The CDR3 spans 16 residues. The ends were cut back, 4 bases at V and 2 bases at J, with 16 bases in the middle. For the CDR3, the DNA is TGTGCCAGCAGCTCGGGCCTTCCCGGGCCTGGAAACACCATATATTTT. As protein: CASSSGLPGPGNTIYF.

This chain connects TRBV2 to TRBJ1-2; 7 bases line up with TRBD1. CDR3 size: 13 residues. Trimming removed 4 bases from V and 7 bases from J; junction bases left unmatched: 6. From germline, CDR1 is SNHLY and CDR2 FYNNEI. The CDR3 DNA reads TGTGCCAGCAGTGGGGTAGGGGGCCTTGGCTACACCTTC. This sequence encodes CASSGVGGLGYTF.

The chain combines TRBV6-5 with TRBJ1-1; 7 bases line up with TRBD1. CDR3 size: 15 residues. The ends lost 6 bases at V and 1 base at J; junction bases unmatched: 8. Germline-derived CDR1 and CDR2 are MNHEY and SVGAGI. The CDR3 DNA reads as TGTGCCAGCAGCGCCGGGACAGTACCGAACACTGAAGCTTTCTTT. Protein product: CASSAGTVPNTEAFF.

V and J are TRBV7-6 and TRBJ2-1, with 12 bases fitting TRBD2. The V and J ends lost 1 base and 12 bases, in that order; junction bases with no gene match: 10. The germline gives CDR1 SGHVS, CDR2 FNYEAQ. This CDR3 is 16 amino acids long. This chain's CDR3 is CASSLGTSGVSVRQFF. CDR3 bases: TGTGCCAGCAGCTTAGGGACTAGCGGGGTTTCGGTTAGGCAGTTCTTC.

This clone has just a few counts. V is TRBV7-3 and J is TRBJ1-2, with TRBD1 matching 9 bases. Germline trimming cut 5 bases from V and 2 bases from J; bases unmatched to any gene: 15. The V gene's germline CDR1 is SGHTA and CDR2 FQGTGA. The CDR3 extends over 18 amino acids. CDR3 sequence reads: CASSNRGQGRERNYGYTF. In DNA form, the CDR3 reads TGTGCCAGCAGCAATAGGGGACAGGGAAGAGAGAGGAACTATGGCTACACCTTC.

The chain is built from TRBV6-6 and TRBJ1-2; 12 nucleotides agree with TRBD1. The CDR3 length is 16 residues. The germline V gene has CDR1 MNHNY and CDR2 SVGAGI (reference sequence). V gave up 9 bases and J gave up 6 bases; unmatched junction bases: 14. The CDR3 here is CASLDPGQGARNGYTF. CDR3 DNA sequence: TGTGCCAGTCTCGATCCGGGACAGGGGGCGCGTAATGGCTACACCTTC.

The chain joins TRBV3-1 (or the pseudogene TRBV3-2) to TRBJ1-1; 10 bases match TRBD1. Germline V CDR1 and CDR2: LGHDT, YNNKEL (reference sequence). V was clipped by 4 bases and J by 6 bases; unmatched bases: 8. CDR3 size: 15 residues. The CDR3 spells CASSRGDRGRAEAFF. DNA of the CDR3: TGTGCCAGCAGCCGAGGCGACAGGGGGCGGGCTGAAGCTTTCTTT.

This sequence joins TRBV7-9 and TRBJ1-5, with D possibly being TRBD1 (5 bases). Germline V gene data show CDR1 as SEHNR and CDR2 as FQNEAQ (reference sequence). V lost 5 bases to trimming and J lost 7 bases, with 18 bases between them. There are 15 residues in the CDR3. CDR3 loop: CASSAPGGGRQPQHF. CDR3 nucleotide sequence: TGTGCCAGCAGCGCGCCCGGGGGAGGGAGGCAGCCCCAGCATTTT.

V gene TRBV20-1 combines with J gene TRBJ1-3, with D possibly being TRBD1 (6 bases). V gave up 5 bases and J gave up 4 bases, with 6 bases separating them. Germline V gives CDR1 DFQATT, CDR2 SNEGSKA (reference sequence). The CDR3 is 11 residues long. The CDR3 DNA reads TGCAGTGCTGGACAGGGAAACACCATATATTTT. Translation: CSAGQGNTIYF.

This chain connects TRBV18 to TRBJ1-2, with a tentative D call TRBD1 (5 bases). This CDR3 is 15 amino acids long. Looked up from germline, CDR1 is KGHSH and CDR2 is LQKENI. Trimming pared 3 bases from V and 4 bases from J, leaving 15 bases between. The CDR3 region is CASSPEMRGPYGYTF. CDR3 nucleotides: TGTGCCAGCTCACCCGAGATGAGGGGACCCTATGGCTACACCTTC.

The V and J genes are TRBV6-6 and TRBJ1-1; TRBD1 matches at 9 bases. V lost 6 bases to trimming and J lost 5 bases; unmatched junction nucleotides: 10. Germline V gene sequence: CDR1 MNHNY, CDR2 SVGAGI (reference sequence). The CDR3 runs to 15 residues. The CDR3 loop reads CASSSRDRGGTEAFF. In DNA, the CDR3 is TGTGCCAGCAGCTCCCGAGACAGGGGGGGGACTGAAGCTTTCTTT.

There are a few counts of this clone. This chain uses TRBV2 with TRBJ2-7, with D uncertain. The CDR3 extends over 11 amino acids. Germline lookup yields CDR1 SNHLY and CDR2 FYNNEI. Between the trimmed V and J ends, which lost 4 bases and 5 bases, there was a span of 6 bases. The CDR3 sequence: CASSVVHEQYF. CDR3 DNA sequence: TGTGCCAGCAGTGTGGTCCACGAGCAGTACTTC.

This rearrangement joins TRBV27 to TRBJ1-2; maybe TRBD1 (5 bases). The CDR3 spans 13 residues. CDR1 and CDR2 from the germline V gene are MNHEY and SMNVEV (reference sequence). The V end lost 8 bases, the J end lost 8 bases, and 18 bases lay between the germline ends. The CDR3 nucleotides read TGTGCCAGCCTGGGGCGGGGCAGGGACGGCTACACCTTC. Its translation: CASLGRGRDGYTF.

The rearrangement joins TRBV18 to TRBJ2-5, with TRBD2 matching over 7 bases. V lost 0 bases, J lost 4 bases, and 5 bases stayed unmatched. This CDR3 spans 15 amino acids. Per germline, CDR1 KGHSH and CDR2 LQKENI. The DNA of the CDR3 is TGTGCCAGCTCACCACCTTCTTCGGGGGGAGAGACCCAGTACTTC. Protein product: CASSPPSSGGETQYF.

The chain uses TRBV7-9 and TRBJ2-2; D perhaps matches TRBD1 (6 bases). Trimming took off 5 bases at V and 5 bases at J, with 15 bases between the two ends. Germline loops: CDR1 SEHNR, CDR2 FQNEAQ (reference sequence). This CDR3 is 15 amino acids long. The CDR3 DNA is TGTGCCAGCAGCAGGGCACAGGGATGGACCGGGGAGCTGTTTTTT. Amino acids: CASSRAQGWTGELFF.

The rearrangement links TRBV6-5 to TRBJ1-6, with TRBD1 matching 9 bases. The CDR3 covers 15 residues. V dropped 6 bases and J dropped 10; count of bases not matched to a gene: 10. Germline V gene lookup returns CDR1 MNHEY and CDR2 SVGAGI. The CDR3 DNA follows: TGTGCCAGCAGAGGGGGACAGGGTTCTTACTCACCCCTCCACTTT. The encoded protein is CASRGGQGSYSPLHF.

As DNA, the CDR3 is TGTGCCAGCAGCCAGCTACAATCAGCGGGGGTCCAAGAGACCCAGTACTTC. It is translated as CASSQLQSAGVQETQYF. This chain links TRBV7-9 with TRBJ2-5; 8 bases fit TRBD2. Germline V gives CDR1 SEHNR, CDR2 FQNEAQ (reference sequence). The CDR3 length is 17 residues. V was pared by 5 bases and J by 1 base, with 12 bases of the junction left unmatched.

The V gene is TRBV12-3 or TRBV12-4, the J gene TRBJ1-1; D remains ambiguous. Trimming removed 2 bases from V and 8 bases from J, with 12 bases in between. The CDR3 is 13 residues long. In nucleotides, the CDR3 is TGTGCCAGCAGTTTAATTAAGGGTAGGGAAGCTTTCTTT. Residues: CASSLIKGREAFF.

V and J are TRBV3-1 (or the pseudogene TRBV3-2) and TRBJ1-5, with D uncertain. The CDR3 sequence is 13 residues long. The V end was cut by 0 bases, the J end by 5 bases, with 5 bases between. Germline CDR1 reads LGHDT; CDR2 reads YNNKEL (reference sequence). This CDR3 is CASSQDPYQPQHF. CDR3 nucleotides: TGTGCCAGCAGCCAAGACCCCTATCAGCCCCAGCATTTT.